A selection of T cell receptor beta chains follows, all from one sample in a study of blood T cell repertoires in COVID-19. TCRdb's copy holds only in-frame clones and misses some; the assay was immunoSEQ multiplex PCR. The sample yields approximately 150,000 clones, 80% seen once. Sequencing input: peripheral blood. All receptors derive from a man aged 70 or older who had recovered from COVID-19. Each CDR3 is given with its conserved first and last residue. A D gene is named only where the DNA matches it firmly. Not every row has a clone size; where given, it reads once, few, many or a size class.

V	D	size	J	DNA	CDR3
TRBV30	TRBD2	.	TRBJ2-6	TGTGCCTGGAGTTTTGGACTAGGGAGTTCTGGGGCCAACGTCCTGACTTTC	CAWSFGLGSSGANVLTF
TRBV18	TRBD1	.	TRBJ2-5	TGTGCCAGCTCCCCCAAATCTGGACAGGGGGCGAGAGAGACCCAGTACTTC	CASSPKSGQGARETQYF
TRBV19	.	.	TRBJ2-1	TGTGCCAGTAGTCCCCTCCCTAGCTCCTACAATGAGCAGTTCTTC	CASSPLPSSYNEQFF
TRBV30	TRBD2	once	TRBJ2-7	TGTGCCTGGAGTCAGACTAGCGGATGGTACGAGCAGTACTTC	CAWSQTSGWYEQYF
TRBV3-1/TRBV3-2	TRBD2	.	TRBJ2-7	TGTGCCAGCAGCCAAGCCTCACTAGCGGGTTCCTACGAGCAGTACTTC	CASSQASLAGSYEQYF
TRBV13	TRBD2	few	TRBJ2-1	TGTGCCAGCAGCTATCGACTAGCGGGAACTTTGGATGAGCAGTTCTTC	CASSYRLAGTLDEQFF
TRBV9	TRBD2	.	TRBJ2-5	TGTGCCAGCAGCCCAGGGACTAGCGGGGGGGAAGAGACCCAGTACTTC	CASSPGTSGGEETQYF
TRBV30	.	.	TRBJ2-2	TGTGCCTGGAGTTGGGAGGTTATGGGCGGGGAGCTGTTTTTT	CAWSWEVMGGELFF
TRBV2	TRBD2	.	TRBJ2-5	TGTGCCAGCAGTGATTCTAGCGGGAAAAAGACCCAGTACTTC	CASSDSSGKKTQYF
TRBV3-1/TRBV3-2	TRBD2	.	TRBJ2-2	TGTGCCAGCAGCCCCGTCGGGCGGGGGTACACCGGGGAGCTGTTTTTT	CASSPVGRGYTGELFF
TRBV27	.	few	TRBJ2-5	TGTGCCAGCAAGCCCCCCGGCAGGGGCGTCCAAGAGACCCAGTACTTC	CASKPPGRGVQETQYF
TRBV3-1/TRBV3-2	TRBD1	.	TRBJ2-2	TGTGCCAGCAGCCCCCCGGGACAGGGGAACACCGGGGAGCTGTTTTTT	CASSPPGQGNTGELFF
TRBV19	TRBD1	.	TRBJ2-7	TGTGCCAGTAGTATAGGGATCGGACAGGGGGCACCCCACGAGCAGTACTTC	CASSIGIGQGAPHEQYF
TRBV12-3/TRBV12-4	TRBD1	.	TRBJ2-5	TGTGCCAGCAGTCGGGACAGGGCAGAGACCCAGTACTTC	CASSRDRAETQYF
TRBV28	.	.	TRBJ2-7	TGTGCCAGCAGCTCCCCCTACGAGCAGTACTTC	CASSSPYEQYF
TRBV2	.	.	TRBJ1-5	TGTGCCAGCACCCGCACTTTCGGGGGTCCCAATCAGCCCCAGCATTTT	CASTRTFGGPNQPQHF
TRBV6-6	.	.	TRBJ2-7	TGTGCCAGCAGTCCCCTGGCGGAGAAGCCCTACGAGCAGTACTTC	CASSPLAEKPYEQYF
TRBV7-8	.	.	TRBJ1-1	TGTGCCAGCAGCTTAGTCGGGAAGAACACTGAAGCTTTCTTT	CASSLVGKNTEAFF
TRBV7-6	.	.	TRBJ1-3	TGTGCCAGCAGCTTAGGCCCTACTGCGGCTGGAAACACCATATATTTT	CASSLGPTAAGNTIYF
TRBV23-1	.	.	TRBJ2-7	TGCGCCAGCTTTTCAGGGGAGCAGTACTTC	CASFSGEQYF
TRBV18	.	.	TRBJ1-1	TGTGCCAGCTCCGCCGACAGCAAGTCAAACACTGAAGCTTTCTTT	CASSADSKSNTEAFF
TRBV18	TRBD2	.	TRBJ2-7	TGTGCCAGCTCACCGGTATCGAGCGGGACTGGCGAGCAGTACTTC	CASSPVSSGTGEQYF
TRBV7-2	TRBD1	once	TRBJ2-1	TGTGCCAGCAGCCCACGGACAGGGGACTCCTACAATGAGCAGTTCTTC	CASSPRTGDSYNEQFF
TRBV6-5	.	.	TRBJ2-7	TGTGCCAGTCACCGCAGGGAGGTTACCTACGAGCAGTACTTC	CASHRREVTYEQYF
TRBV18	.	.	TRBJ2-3	TGTGCCAGCTCCCCAAGGGGAGCTAGCGCCAACACAGATACGCAGTATTTT	CASSPRGASANTDTQYF
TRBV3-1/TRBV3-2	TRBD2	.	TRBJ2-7	TGTGCCAGCAGCCAAAGACTAGCGGGCTCGAGCTCCTACGAGCAGTACTTC	CASSQRLAGSSSYEQYF
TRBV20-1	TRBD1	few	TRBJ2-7	TGCAGTGCGGGACAGGGACTCGAGCAGTACTTC	CSAGQGLEQYF
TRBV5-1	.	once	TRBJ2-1	TGCGCCAGCAGGCCCACTGGCGGCGGGAATGAGCAGTTCTTC	CASRPTGGGNEQFF
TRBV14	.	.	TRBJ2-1	TGTGCCAGCAGCCAATGGACAACCTACAATGAGCAGTTCTTC	CASSQWTTYNEQFF
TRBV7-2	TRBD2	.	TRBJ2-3	TGTGCCAGCAGCTTAGCTGCCCGACTAGCGGGAGGGAAAGATACGCAGTATTTT	CASSLAARLAGGKDTQYF
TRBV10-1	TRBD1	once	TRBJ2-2	TGCGCCACCCGGACAGGGGACACCGGGGAGCTGTTTTTT	CATRTGDTGELFF
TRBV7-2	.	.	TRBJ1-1	TGTGCCAGCAGCTTAGAACGCCAGCGAGCTTTCTTT	CASSLERQRAFF
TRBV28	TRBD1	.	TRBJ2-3	TGTGCCAGCAGTTCAGCTCCCGGGACAGGGAGTCCAGATACGCAGTATTTT	CASSSAPGTGSPDTQYF
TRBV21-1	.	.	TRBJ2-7	TGTGCCAGCAGTACCGGGACTAGCTCCCACGAGCAGTACTTC	CASSTGTSSHEQYF
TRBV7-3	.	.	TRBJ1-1	TGTGCCAGCATACCCCTCGGGGCGGGGTCCACTGAAGCTTTCTTT	CASIPLGAGSTEAFF
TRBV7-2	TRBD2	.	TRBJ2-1	TGTGCCAGCAGCTTACGATGGACTAGCGGGAGTAATGAGCAGTTCTTC	CASSLRWTSGSNEQFF
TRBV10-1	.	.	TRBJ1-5	TGCGCCAGCAGTGAAGGTTGTGACAGTAGCAATCAGCCCCAGCATTTT	CASSEGCDSSNQPQHF
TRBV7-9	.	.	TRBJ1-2	TGTGCCAGCAGCTTAAGAGGGTTCGGCTACACCTTC	CASSLRGFGYTF
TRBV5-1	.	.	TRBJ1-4	TGCGCCAGCAGCTTGGAGGGTGGGAGTAATGAAAAACTGTTTTTT	CASSLEGGSNEKLFF
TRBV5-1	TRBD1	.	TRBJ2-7	TGCGCCAGCAGCCAGGACAGGACTGGGGAGCAGTACTTC	CASSQDRTGEQYF